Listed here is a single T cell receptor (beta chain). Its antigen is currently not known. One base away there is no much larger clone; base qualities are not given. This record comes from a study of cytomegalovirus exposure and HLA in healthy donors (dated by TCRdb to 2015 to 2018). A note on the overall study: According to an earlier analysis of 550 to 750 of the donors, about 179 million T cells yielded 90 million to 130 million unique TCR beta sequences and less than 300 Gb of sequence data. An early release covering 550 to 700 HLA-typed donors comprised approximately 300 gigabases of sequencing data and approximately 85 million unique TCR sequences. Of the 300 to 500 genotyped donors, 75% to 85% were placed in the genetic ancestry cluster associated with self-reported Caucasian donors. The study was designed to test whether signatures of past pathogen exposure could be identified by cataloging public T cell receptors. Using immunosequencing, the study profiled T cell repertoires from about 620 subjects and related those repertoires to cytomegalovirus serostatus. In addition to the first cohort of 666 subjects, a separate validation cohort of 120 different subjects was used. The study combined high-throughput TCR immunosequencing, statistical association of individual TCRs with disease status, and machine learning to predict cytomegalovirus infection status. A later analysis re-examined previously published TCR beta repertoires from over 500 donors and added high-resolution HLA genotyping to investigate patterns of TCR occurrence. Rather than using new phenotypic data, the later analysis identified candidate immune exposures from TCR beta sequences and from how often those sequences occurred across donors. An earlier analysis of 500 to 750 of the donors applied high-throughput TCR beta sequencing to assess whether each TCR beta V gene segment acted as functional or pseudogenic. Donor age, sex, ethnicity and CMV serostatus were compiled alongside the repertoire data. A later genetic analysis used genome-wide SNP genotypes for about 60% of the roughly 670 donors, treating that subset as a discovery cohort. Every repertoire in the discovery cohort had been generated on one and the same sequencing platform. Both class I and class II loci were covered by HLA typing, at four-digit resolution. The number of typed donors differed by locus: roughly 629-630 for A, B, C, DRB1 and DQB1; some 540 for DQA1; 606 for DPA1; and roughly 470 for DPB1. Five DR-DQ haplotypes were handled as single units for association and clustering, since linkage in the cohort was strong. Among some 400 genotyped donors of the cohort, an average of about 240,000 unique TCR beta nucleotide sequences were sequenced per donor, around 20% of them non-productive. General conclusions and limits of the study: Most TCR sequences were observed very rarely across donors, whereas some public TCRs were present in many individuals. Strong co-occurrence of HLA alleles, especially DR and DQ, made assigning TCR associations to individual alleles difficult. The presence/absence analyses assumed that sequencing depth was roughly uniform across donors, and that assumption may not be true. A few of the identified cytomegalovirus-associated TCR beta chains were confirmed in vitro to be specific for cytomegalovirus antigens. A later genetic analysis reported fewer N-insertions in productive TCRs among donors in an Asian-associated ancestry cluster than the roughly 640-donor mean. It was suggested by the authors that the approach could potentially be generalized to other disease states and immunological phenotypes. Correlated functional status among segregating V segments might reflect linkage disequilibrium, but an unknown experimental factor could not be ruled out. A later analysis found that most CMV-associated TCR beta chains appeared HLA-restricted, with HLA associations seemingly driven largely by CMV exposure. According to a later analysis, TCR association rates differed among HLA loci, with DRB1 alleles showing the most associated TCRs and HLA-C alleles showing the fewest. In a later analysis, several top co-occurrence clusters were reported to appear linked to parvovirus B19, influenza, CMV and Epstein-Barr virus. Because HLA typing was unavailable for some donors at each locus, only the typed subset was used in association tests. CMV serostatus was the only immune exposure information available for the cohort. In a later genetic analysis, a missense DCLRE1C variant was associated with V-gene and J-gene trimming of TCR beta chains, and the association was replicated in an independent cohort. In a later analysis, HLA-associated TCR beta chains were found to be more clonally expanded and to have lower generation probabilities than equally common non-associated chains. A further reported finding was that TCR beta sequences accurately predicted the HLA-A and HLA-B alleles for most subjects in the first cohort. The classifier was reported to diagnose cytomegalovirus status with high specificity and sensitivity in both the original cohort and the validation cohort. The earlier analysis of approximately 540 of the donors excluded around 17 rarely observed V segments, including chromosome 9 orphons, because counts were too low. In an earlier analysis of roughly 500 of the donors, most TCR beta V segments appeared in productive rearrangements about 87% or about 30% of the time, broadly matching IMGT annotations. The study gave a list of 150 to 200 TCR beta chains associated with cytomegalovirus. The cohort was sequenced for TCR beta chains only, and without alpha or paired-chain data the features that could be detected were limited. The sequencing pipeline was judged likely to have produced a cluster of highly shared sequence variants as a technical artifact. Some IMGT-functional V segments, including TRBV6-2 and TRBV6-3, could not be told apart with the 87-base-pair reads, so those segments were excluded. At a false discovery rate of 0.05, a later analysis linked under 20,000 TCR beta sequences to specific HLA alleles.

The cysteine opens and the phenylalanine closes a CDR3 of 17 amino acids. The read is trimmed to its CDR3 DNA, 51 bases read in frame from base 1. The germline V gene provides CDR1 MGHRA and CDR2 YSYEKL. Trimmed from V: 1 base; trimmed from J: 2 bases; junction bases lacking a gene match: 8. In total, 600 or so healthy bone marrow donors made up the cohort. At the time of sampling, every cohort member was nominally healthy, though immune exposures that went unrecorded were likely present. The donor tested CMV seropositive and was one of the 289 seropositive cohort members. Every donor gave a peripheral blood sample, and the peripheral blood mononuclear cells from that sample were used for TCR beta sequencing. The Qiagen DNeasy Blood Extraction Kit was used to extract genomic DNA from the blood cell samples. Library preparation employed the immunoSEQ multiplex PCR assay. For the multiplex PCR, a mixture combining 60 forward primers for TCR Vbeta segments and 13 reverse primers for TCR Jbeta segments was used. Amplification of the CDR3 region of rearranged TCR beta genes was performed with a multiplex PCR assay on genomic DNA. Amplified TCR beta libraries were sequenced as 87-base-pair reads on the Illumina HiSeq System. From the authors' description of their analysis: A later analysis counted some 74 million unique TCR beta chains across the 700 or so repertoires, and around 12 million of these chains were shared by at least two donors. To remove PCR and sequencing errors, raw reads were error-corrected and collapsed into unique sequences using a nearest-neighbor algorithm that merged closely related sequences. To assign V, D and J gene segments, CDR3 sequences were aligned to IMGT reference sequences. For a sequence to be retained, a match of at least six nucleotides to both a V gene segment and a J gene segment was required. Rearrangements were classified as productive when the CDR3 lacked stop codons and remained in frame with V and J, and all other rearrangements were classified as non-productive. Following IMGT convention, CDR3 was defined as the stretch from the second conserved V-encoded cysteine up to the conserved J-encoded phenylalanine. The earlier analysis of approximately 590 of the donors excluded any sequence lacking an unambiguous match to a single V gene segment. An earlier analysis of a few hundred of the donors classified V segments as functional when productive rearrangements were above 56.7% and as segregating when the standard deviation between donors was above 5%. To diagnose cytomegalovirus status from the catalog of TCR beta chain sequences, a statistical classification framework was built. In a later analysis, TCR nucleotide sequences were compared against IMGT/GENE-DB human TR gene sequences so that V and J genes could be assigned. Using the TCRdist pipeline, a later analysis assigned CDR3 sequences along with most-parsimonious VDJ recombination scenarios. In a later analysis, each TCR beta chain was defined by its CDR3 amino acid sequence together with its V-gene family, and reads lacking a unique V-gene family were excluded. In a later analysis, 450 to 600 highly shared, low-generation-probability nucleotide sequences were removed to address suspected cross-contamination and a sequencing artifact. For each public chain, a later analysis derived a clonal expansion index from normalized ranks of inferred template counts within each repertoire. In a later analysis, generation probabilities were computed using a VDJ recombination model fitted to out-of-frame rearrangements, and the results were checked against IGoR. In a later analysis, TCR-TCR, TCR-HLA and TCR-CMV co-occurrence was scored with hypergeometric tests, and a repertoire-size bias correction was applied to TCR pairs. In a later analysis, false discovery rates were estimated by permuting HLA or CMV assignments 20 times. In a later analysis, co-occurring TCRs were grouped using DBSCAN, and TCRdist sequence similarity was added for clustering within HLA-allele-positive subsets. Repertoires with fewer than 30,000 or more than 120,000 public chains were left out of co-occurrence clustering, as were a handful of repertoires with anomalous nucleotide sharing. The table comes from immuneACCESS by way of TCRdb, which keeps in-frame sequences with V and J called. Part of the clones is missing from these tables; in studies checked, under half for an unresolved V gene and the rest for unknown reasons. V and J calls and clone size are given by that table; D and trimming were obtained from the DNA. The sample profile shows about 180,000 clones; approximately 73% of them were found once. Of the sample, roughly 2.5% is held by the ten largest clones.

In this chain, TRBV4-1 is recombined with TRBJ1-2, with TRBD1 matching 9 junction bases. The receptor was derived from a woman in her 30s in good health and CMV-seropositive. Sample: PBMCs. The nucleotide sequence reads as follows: TGCGCCAGCAGCCAAGGGGGCCCGGGACAGGGAAACTATGGCTACACCTTC. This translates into CASSQGGPGQGNYGYTF.